This TCR beta chain was sequenced for a study of OX40 agonist ivuxolimab in advanced cancers. Study-wide background: At 65% to 85% male, the cohort had a mean age of approximately 60 years, ranging from about 23 to 79.

Study results and caveats: Circulating CD4+ and CD8+ T cells showed clonal expansion by week 6 at 0.1 to 3.0 mg/kg. On average, a greater number of expanded clones characterised CD8+ T cells relative to CD4+.

Profiling relied on immunoSEQ multiplex PCR, and the TCRdb table lists in-frame clones only, not all of them. Here the sample spans approximately 90,000 clones, 91% being singletons. Patients were excluded for autoimmune disease history or systemic immunosuppression. As to this clone: Its antigen remains unknown.

Deletions cut 0 bases from V and 4 bases from J, with 13 bases between. The germline CDR1 and CDR2 sequences are SNHLY and FYNNEI. The CDR3 is 16 residues long. This clonotype originated in an adult with an advanced solid tumor such as melanoma, head and neck, liver or kidney cancer. J is TRBJ2-1 and V is TRBV2, with D unclear. This specimen was CD4+ or CD8+ T cells sorted from blood, taken in a trial of the OX40 agonist ivuxolimab. The CDR3 loop is CASSEAPHPAYNEQFF. The CDR3 coding sequence is TGTGCCAGCAGTGAAGCACCTCACCCGGCATACAATGAGCAGTTCTTC.